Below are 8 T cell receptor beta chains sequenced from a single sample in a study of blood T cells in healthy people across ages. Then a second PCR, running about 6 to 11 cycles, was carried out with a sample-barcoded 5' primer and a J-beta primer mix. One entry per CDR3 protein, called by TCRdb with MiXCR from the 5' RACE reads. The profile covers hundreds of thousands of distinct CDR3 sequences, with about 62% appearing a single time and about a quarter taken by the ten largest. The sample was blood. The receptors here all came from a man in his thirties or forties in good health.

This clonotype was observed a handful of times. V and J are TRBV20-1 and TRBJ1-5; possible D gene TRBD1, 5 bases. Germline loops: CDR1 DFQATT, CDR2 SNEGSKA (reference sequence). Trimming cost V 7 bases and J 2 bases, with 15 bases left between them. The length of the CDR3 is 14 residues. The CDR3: CSVPSRAGNQPQHF. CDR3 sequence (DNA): TGCAGTGTCCCGTCCAGGGCTGGCAATCAGCCCCAGCATTTT.

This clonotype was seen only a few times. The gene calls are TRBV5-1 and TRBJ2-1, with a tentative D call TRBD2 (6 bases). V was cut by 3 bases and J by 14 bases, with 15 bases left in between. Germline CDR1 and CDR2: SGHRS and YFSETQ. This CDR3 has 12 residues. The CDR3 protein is CASSWGTGGEFF. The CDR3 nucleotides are TGCGCCAGCAGCTGGGGGACTGGCGGGGAGTTCTTC.

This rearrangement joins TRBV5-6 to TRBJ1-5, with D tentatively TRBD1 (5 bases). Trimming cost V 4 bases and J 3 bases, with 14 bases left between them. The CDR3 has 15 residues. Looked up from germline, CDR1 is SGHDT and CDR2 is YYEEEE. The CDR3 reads CASSALQEANQPQHF. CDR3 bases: TGTGCCAGCAGCGCCCTACAGGAAGCCAATCAGCCCCAGCATTTT.

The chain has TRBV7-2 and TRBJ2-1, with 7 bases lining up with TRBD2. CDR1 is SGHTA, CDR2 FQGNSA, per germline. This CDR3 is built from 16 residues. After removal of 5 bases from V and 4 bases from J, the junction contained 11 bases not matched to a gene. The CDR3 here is CASSREAVATYNEQFF. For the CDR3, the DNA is TGTGCCAGCAGCCGGGAGGCGGTTGCGACTTACAATGAGCAGTTCTTC.

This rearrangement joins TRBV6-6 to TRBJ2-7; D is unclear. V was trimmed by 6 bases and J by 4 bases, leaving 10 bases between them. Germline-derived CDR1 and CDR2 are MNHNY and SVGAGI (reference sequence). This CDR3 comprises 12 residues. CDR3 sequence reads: CASRFTAYEQYF. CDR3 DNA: TGTGCCAGCAGATTCACAGCTTACGAGCAGTACTTC.

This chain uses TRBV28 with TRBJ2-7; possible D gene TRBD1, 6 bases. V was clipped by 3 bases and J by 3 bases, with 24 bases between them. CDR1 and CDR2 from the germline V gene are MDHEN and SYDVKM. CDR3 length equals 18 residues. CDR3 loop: CASSFGALSGTSVYEQYF. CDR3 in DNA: TGTGCCAGCAGTTTTGGCGCTCTTTCCGGGACAAGCGTCTACGAGCAGTACTTC.

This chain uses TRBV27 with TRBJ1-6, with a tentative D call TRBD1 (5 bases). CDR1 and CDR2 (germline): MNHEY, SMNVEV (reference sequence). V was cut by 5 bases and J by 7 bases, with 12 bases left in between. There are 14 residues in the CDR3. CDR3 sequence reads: CASSRGDANSPLHF. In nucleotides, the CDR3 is TGTGCCAGCAGTCGGGGGGACGCCAATTCACCCCTCCACTTT.

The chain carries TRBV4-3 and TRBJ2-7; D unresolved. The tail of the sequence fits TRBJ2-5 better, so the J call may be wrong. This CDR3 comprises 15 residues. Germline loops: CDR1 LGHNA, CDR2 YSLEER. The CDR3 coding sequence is TGCGCCAGCAGCCAAGATCGGGTTCGACAAGAGACCCAGTACTTC. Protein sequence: CASSQDRVRQETQYF.